Listed below are T cell receptor beta chains from one sample, sequenced in a study of T cell repertoires in cytomegalovirus infection. TCRdb redid the calling of the reads with MiXCR, one entry per CDR3 protein. In the table there are roughly 500,000 distinct CDR3 sequences, about 39% of which are singletons. Antigens of these TCRs are unknown. The source was cultured PBMCs, collected from culture after CMV antigen stimulation. The origin of the receptors is a human donor in good health (CMV status not recorded). Some clones in this sample may be carry-over from other donors' samples. CDR3s include the opening cysteine and the closing phenylalanine or tryptophan. The D gene is left open where the match is weak. Clone size, where shown, is once, few, many, or a class for clones that have expanded.

d_call j_call clone_size v_call cdr3_aa cdr3_nt
NA TRBJ2-2 NA TRBV18 CASSLQGPVDTGELFF TGTGCCAGCTCTCTGCAGGGTCCAGTCGACACCGGGGAGCTGTTTTTT
TRBD2 TRBJ2-7 few TRBV7-2 CASSPWTSGINYEQYF TGTGCCAGCAGCCCATGGACTAGCGGGATAAACTACGAGCAGTACTTC
TRBD1 TRBJ1-5 NA TRBV6-6 CASRPRDSDREPQHF TGTGCCAGCAGACCCCGGGACAGCGATCGGGAGCCCCAGCATTTT
NA TRBJ2-7 NA TRBV4-1 CASSQDLTGAQYF TGCGCCAGCAGCCAAGATTTAACGGGGGCGCAGTACTTC
NA TRBJ1-1 NA TRBV5-1 CASSTSEGNTEAFF TGCGCCAGCAGCACCTCAGAAGGGAACACTGAAGCTTTCTTT
NA TRBJ1-4 NA TRBV29-1 CSVQGTNEKLFF TGCAGCGTTCAGGGGACTAATGAAAAACTGTTTTTT
NA TRBJ2-2 NA TRBV7-2 CASSLDMNTGELFF TGTGCCAGCAGCTTAGACATGAACACCGGGGAGCTGTTTTTT
NA TRBJ2-1 NA TRBV15 CATSRDASWGNEQFF TGTGCCACCAGCAGAGATGCTAGCTGGGGGAATGAGCAGTTCTTC
NA TRBJ2-7 few TRBV12-3/TRBV12-4 CASSFSSGAYEQYF TGTGCCAGCAGTTTTAGTAGCGGAGCCTACGAGCAGTACTTC
TRBD2 TRBJ2-7 NA TRBV6-8 CASSFLGGNTYEQYF TGTGCCAGCAGTTTCTTGGGGGGGAACACCTACGAGCAGTACTTC
NA TRBJ2-1 NA TRBV7-7 CASSYPEPLVGSYNEQFF TGTGCCAGCAGCTACCCGGAGCCCCTAGTGGGATCCTACAATGAGCAGTTCTTC
NA TRBJ2-2 few TRBV5-1 CASSVTGTRPRELFF TGCGCCAGCAGCGTAACCGGGACACGGCCCCGGGAGCTGTTTTTT
TRBD2 TRBJ2-7 NA TRBV7-2 CASSLEREGEQYF TGTGCCAGCAGCCTGGAGCGGGAGGGGGAGCAGTACTTC
NA TRBJ2-7 NA TRBV20-1 CSARDEVYEQYF TGCAGTGCTAGAGATGAGGTCTACGAGCAGTACTTC